This T cell receptor (beta chain) originates from a study of CD8+ T cells in alopecia areata. At the level of the study: People stayed on tofacitinib for 6 to 18 months, then stopped the drug for 6 months.

CDR3 size: 12 residues. The V end was cut by 2 bases, the J end by 2 bases, with 6 bases between. CDR1 and CDR2 from the germline V gene are SQVTM and ANQGSEA. Treatment: oral pan-JAK inhibitor, 5-10 mg twice daily. Investigators sorted PBMCs to obtain both CD4+ and CD8+ T cells. Extraction and reverse transcription of RNA yielded cDNA as the sequencing template. The protocol was immunoSEQ multiplex PCR, while the TCRdb copy is restricted to in-frame clones and leaves out a portion. Here the sample spans some 180,000 clones, roughly 53% being singletons. This clone was observed a few times. The sequence came from a human donor with alopecia areata. The chain joins TRBV29-1 to TRBJ1-2; D unresolved. The sequenced sample was CD8+ T cells sorted from blood, obtained at week 24, from a patient treated with tofacitinib. The CDR3 loop is CSVENQNYGYTF. CDR3 bases: TGCAGCGTTGAAAACCAAAACTATGGCTACACCTTC.